This T cell receptor beta chain emerged from a study of blood T cell repertoires in COVID-19. Study-wide background: Sample material is recorded as cDNA or gDNA derived from T cells, B-cell-depleted T cells, or PBMCs.

Sequenced by immunoSEQ multiplex PCR; TCRdb stores in-frame clones only, minus some. This sample carries roughly 36,000 clones, approximately 85% of them seen once, and the ten largest clones take about 4.1%. The V and J ends lost 4 bases and 5 bases, in that order; junction bases with no gene match: 9. The CDR3 is 16 amino acids. Germline CDR1 is KGHDR and CDR2 is SFDVKD. The sample was peripheral blood. The sequence derives from a man in his 60s with acute or convalescent COVID-19. The chain combines TRBV24-1 with TRBJ2-2, with 7 bases matching TRBD2. This chain's CDR3 is CATSDRSGILTGELFF. CDR3 nucleotide sequence: TGTGCCACCAGTGACCGGAGCGGGATCCTGACCGGGGAGCTGTTTTTT.